This TCR beta chain was observed in a study of Tregs in tolerant kidney transplant recipients. Study information: Related graft donors supplied nonmyeloablative bone marrow transplants, and mixed chimerism was transient. Broader study findings: Biological reproducibility was not directly addressed in this study. Donor-specific Treg expansion exceeded global Treg expansion in tolerant patients, suggesting antigen drive.

CD4+CD25+CD127- Tregs, CD4+CD25- non-Tregs, CD4 and CD8 cells were sorted. On this clone: Its antigen remains unknown. The read terminates 3 residues ahead of where the CDR3 ends, so the germline J gene completes it.

The table came from immunoSEQ multiplex PCR; TCRdb's copy has only in-frame clones and leaves some out. The sample totals roughly 34,000 clones; its top ten clones hold about 7.6%. The length of the CDR3 is 18 residues. The V and J ends lost 4 bases and 8 bases, in that order; junction bases with no gene match: 12. CDR1 is SGHVS, CDR2 FNYEAQ, per germline. The sequencing used CD8+ T cells from blood, collected before the transplant. This receptor was obtained from a human donor who received a combined kidney and bone marrow transplant. V and J are TRBV7-6 and TRBJ2-1; 15 bases align to TRBD2. The sequenced CDR3 bases are TGTGCCAGCAGCTCCCCTGAAGGACTAGCGGGGGGGCCGTATGAG. Translating gives CASSSPEGLAGGPYE. The whole CDR3 region reads CASSSPEGLAGGPYEQFF.